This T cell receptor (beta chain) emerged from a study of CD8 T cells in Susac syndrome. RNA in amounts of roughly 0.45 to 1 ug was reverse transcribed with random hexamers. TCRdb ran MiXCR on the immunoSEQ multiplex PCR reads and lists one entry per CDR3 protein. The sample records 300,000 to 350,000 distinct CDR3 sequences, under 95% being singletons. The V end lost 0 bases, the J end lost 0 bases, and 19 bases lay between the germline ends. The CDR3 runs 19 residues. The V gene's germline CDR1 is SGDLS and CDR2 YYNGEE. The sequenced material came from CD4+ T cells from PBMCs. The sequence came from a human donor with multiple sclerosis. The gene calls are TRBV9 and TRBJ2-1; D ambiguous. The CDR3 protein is CASSVVGSGSLTSYNEQFF. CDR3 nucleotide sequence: TGTGCCAGCAGCGTAGTTGGTAGTGGTTCGTTAACCTCCTACAATGAGCAGTTCTTC.